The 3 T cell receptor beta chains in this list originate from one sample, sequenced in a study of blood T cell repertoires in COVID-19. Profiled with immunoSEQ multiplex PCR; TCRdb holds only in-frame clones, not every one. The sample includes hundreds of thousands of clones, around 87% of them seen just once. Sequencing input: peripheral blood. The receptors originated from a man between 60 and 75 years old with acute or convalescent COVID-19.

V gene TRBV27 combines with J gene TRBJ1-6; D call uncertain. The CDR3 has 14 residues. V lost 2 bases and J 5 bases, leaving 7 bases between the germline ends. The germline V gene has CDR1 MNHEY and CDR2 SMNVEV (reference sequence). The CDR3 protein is CASSLRENNSPLHF. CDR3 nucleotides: TGTGCCAGCAGTTTAAGAGAGAATAATTCACCCCTCCACTTT.

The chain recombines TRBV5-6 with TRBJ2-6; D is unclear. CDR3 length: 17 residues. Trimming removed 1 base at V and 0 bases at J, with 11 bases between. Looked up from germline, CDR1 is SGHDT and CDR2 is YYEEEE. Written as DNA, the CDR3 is TGTGCCAGCAGCTTGCCAGCGATAAGCTCTGGGGCCAACGTCCTGACTTTC. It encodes CASSLPAISSGANVLTF.

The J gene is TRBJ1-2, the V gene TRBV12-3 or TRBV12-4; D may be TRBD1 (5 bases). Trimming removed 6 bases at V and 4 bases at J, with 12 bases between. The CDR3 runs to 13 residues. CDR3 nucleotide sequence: TGTGCCAGCAGCACCAGGGTTGGCTATGGCTACACCTTC. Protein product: CASSTRVGYGYTF.